Listed below are T cell receptor beta chains from one sample, sequenced in a study of blood T cells in healthy people across ages. TCRdb re-derived calls from the 5' RACE reads in MiXCR, one entry per CDR3 protein. The table lists about 1.4 million distinct CDR3 sequences, approximately 59% of them singletons, with approximately 7% in the top ten. The specimen was blood. The receptors were sampled from a man aged 18 to 30 in good health. The CDR3 runs from the conserved cysteine through the conserved F or W. D genes are given only for firm matches. Clone size appears in some rows only: once, few, many, or a class for an expanded clone.

>.|TRBJ2-5|.|TRBV20-1
CSAFPVERRGETQYF
TGCAGTGCTTTTCCAGTAGAGCGGAGAGGGGAGACCCAGTACTTC
>.|TRBJ1-4|TRBD1|TRBV12-3/TRBV12-4
CASSLGGGYEKLFF
TGTGCCAGCAGTTTGGGAGGGGGCTATGAAAAACTGTTTTTT
>.|TRBJ2-6|TRBD1|TRBV6-6
CASIQAQGAGANVLTF
TGTGCCAGCATACAGGCCCAGGGGGCTGGGGCCAACGTCCTGACTTTC
>.|TRBJ2-7|.|TRBV12-3/TRBV12-4
CASSLAGGIYEQYF
TGTGCCAGCAGTTTAGCGGGGGGTATCTACGAGCAGTACTTC
>few|TRBJ2-1|TRBD2|TRBV7-9
CAGVRLAGSSSYNEQFF
TGTGCCGGAGTCCGGCTAGCGGGATCCAGCTCCTACAATGAGCAGTTCTTC
>.|TRBJ2-3|TRBD2|TRBV10-3
CAIGSREEPSTDTQYF
TGTGCCATCGGGTCCCGGGAGGAACCTAGCACAGATACGCAGTATTTT
>.|TRBJ1-2|TRBD1|TRBV2
CASSEQGADYGYTF
TGTGCCAGCAGCGAACAGGGGGCGGACTATGGCTACACCTTC
>few|TRBJ1-6|.|TRBV6-5
CASSPRSSRSSPLHF
TGTGCCAGCAGTCCCCGGTCCTCCCGGAGTTCACCCCTCCACTTT
>.|TRBJ1-1|.|TRBV18
CASSPPLRAPSTEAFF
TGTGCCAGCTCACCACCCTTAAGAGCACCATCCACTGAAGCTTTCTTT
>.|TRBJ1-2|TRBD1|TRBV12-3/TRBV12-4
CASTTGTAYGYTF
TGTGCCAGCACCACCGGGACAGCCTATGGCTACACCTTC
>few|TRBJ1-4|.|TRBV15
CATSPLVLGEDEKLFF
TGTGCCACCAGCCCGCTCGTTTTGGGGGAGGATGAAAAACTGTTTTTT
>.|TRBJ2-7|TRBD1|TRBV20-1
CSARTTGGAGDEQYF
TGCAGTGCTAGGACTACAGGGGGCGCTGGGGACGAGCAGTACTTC
>few|TRBJ2-7|TRBD1|TRBV29-1
CSGSTGGSYEQYF
TGCAGCGGATCGACAGGGGGCTCCTACGAGCAGTACTTC
>many|TRBJ2-7|.|TRBV4-1
CASSQDLGVYEQYF
TGTGCCAGCAGCCAAGATTTGGGGGTCTACGAGCAGTACTTC
>.|TRBJ2-1|TRBD2|TRBV4-3
CASSQDPRAAAGGPNEQFF
TGCGCCAGCAGCCAAGATCCGAGGGCAGCAGCGGGGGGACCCAATGAGCAGTTCTTC
>.|TRBJ2-3|.|TRBV3-1
CASSQGSSSTDTQYF
TGTGCCAGCAGCCAAGGGTCCTCTAGCACAGATACGCAGTATTTT
>.|TRBJ2-5|.|TRBV7-2
CASKPGTQETQYF
TGTGCCAGCAAACCCGGGACCCAAGAGACCCAGTACTTC
>once|TRBJ2-1|.|TRBV4-2
CASSVPGPENEQFF
TGTGCCAGCAGCGTCCCGGGGCCGGAGAATGAGCAGTTCTTC
>.|TRBJ2-5|.|TRBV29-1
CSVEPRGGEETQYF
TGCAGCGTTGAACCCCGGGGAGGCGAAGAGACCCAGTACTTC
>.|TRBJ2-1|.|TRBV4-1
CASSQAGQPFYNEQFF
TGCGCCAGCAGCCAAGCAGGACAGCCCTTTTACAATGAGCAGTTCTTC
>.|TRBJ2-1|TRBD2|TRBV6-5
CASSYALAGGMDEQFF
TGTGCCAGCAGTTACGCGCTAGCGGGGGGTATGGATGAGCAGTTCTTC
>few|TRBJ2-3|TRBD2|TRBV27
CASSVLGTKGGTDTQYF
TGTGCCAGCAGCGTGCTGGGGACTAAAGGTGGGACAGATACGCAGTATTTT
>.|TRBJ1-2|TRBD1|TRBV30
CAWSSDRNYGYTF
TGTGCCTGGAGTTCGGACAGGAACTATGGCTACACCTTC
>.|TRBJ2-7|.|TRBV20-1
CSARYLTYEQYF
TGCAGTGCTCGCTATCTCACCTACGAGCAGTACTTC
>.|TRBJ2-5|TRBD2|TRBV11-2
CASSPLAGRRIETQYF
TGTGCCAGCAGTCCACTAGCGGGACGCCGGATAGAGACCCAGTACTTC
>.|TRBJ2-1|TRBD2|TRBV30
CAWITTGGEQFF
TGTGCCTGGATTACAACGGGGGGTGAGCAGTTCTTC
>.|TRBJ2-1|.|TRBV5-6
CASSLNYIYNEQFF
TGTGCCAGCAGCTTGAATTATATCTACAATGAGCAGTTCTTC
>few|TRBJ1-6|TRBD1|TRBV27
CASSDRVDDSPLHF
TGTGCCAGCAGTGACAGGGTGGACGATTCACCCCTCCACTTT
>.|TRBJ2-1|TRBD2|TRBV7-2
CASSYLAGEVYNEQFF
TGTGCCAGCAGCTACTTAGCGGGAGAGGTCTACAATGAGCAGTTCTTC
>few|TRBJ2-7|TRBD1|TRBV29-1
CSVELTGTGDSYEQYF
TGCAGCGTTGAATTAACCGGGACAGGAGACTCCTACGAGCAGTACTTC
>.|TRBJ1-2|TRBD1|TRBV14
CASSRQGDYGYTF
TGTGCCAGCAGCCGACAGGGGGACTATGGCTACACCTTC
>.|TRBJ2-7|.|TRBV21-1
CASSKGQGGNEQYF
TGTGCCAGCAGCAAAGGACAGGGGGGTAACGAGCAGTACTTC
>.|TRBJ2-1|TRBD2|TRBV29-1
CSVRAGNLYNEQFF
TGCAGCGTCCGAGCGGGAAACCTTTACAATGAGCAGTTCTTC
>few|TRBJ2-1|TRBD1|TRBV6-6
CASNRGNEQFF
TGTGCCAGCAACAGGGGTAATGAGCAGTTCTTC
>once|TRBJ1-2|TRBD1|TRBV20-1
CSATGTGGFGYGYTF
TGCAGTGCAACCGGGACAGGGGGCTTTGGCTATGGCTACACCTTC
>.|TRBJ1-2|TRBD1|TRBV28
CASSSLTSTGGLGYTF
TGTGCCAGCAGTTCCCTCACCTCAACAGGGGGCCTTGGCTACACCTTC
>.|TRBJ2-1|TRBD1|TRBV3-1
CASSHAGTGDNEQFF
TGTGCCAGCAGCCATGCCGGGACAGGAGACAATGAGCAGTTCTTC
>few|TRBJ2-1|.|TRBV6-5
CASSYSISGEQFF
TGTGCCAGCAGTTACTCGATTAGTGGTGAGCAGTTCTTC
>.|TRBJ2-7|TRBD2|TRBV20-1
CSARDDPLAGMYNEQYF
TGCAGTGCTAGAGATGACCCTCTAGCGGGGATGTACAATGAGCAGTACTTC
>few|TRBJ2-1|.|TRBV6-5
CASSYSGNGVYNEQFF
TGTGCCAGCAGTTACTCGGGTAACGGGGTCTACAATGAGCAGTTCTTC
>.|TRBJ2-7|.|TRBV11-2
CASSLDGAKAYEQYF
TGTGCCAGCAGCTTAGATGGGGCCAAAGCCTACGAGCAGTACTTC
>.|TRBJ2-3|TRBD2|TRBV5-1
CASSLDETSGTDTQYF
TGCGCCAGCAGCTTGGACGAGACTAGCGGGACAGATACGCAGTATTTT
>.|TRBJ2-1|.|TRBV5-1
CASSFGDASYNEQFF
TGCGCCAGCAGCTTTGGGGACGCCTCCTACAATGAGCAGTTCTTC
>.|TRBJ2-7|.|TRBV7-2
CASSLYGRGLHEQYF
TGTGCCAGCAGCTTATACGGCAGGGGATTGCACGAGCAGTACTTC
>.|TRBJ2-2|TRBD2|TRBV6-4
CASSDGLAGAGGELFF
TGTGCCAGCAGTGACGGACTAGCGGGAGCGGGCGGGGAGCTGTTTTTT
>.|TRBJ2-5|TRBD2|TRBV20-1
CSARWASGNQETQYF
TGCAGTGCTAGATGGGCTAGCGGAAACCAAGAGACCCAGTACTTC
>.|TRBJ1-2|TRBD1|TRBV4-1
CASSPSWTGDDYGYTF
TGCGCCAGCAGTCCATCATGGACAGGGGATGACTATGGCTACACCTTC
>.|TRBJ1-1|.|TRBV30
CAWRGEGEAFF
TGTGCCTGGAGAGGCGAAGGCGAAGCTTTCTTT
>.|TRBJ2-1|.|TRBV25-1
CASSGIVSSQQFF
TGTGCCAGCAGTGGAATAGTGTCTAGCCAGCAGTTCTTC